This T cell receptor (beta chain) was retrieved from a study of shared clonotypes between healthy human individuals. Of note for this clone: Antigen unknown.

Donors were healthy HIV-negative adults without recent acute infections or vaccinations. Memory CD4+ cells were the fraction left after CD45RA+ naive selection. Study-wide results and limits: Naive subsets tended to show greater estimated richness than memory subsets.

The assay was immunoSEQ multiplex PCR, and TCRdb's table has in-frame clones only and misses some. Among roughly 1 million clones, about 75% were seen once, and the ten largest hold nearly 1.5%. Sequencing used memory CD4+ T cells sorted from blood. Indicated subset: CD45RA-negative fraction. This clonotype originated in a man between 18 and 29 years old in good health.

The CDR3 protein is CASSSQWDSFLDSYEQYF. In DNA form, the CDR3 reads TGCGCCAGCAGCTCCCAATGGGACAGCTTTTTAGACTCCTACGAGCAGTACTTC. The V and J genes are TRBV5-1 and TRBJ2-7; 7 nucleotides align to TRBD1. This CDR3 region has 18 residues. V gave up 3 bases and J gave up 0 bases; unmatched junction bases: 15. CDR1 is SGHRS, CDR2 YFSETQ, per germline. Based on the CDR3 plus reference TRBV5-1 and TRBJ2-7, the full variable domain is KAGVTQTPRYLIKTRGQQVTLSCSPISGHRSVSWYQQTPGQGLQFLFEYFSETQRNKGNFPGRFSGRQFSNSRSEMNVSTLELGDSALYLCASSSQWDSFLDSYEQYFGPGTRLTVT.